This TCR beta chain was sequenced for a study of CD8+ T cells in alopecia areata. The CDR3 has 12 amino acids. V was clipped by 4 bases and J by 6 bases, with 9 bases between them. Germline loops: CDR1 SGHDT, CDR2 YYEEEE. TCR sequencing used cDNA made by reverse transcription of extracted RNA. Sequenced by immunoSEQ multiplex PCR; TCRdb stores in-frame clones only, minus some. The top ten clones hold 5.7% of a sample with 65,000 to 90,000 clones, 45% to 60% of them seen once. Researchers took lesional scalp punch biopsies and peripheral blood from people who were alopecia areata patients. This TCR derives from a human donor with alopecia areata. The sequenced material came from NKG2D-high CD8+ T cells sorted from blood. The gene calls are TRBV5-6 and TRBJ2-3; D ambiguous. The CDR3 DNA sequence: TGTGCCAGCAGCGCCCTGGGGGATACGCAGTATTTT. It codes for CASSALGDTQYF.